The 10 T cell receptor beta chains reported below all come from one sample, sequenced in a study of human T cells and chemical hapten exposure. TCRdb analysed the RACE reads with MiXCR anew, one entry per CDR3 protein. The sample has about 380,000 distinct CDR3 sequences; roughly 5% are singletons. Time point defined: pre-sensitization, week 0. The treatment is: therapeutic diphenylcyclopropenone sensitization with weekly scalp DPC. Sequencing used whole blood, obtained in connection with sensitization to the hapten diphenylcyclopropenone (DPC). The source is a woman between 45 and 60 years old with alopecia areata. Some clones in this sample may be carry-over from other donors' samples.

This clonotype has a count of ten or more. This chain links TRBV6-1 with TRBJ1-1, with D uncertain. This CDR3 has 12 residues. Germline V lookup: CDR1 MNHNS, CDR2 SASEGT. The CDR3 is CATFTADTEAFF. CDR3 bases: TGTGCAACTTTCACAGCCGACACTGAAGCTTTCTTT.

The gene calls are TRBV7-2 and TRBJ2-1, with TRBD2 matching over 10 bases. V lost 2 bases, J lost 8 bases, and 12 bases stayed unmatched. The CDR3 consists of 17 residues. The germline V gene encodes CDR1 SGHTA and CDR2 FQGNSA. CDR3 nucleotide sequence: TGTGCCAGCAGCTTATCTAGCGGGAGAGGACCGGGCGATGAGCAGTTCTTC. Residues: CASSLSSGRGPGDEQFF. Based on the CDR3 plus reference TRBV7-2 and TRBJ2-1, the full variable domain is GAGVSQSPSNKVTEKGKDVELRCDPISGHTALYWYRQSLGQGLEFLIYFQGNSAPDKSGLPSDRFSAERTGGSVSTLTIQRTQQEDSAVYLCASSLSSGRGPGDEQFFGPGTRLTVL.

The chain has TRBV12-3 or TRBV12-4 and TRBJ1-4; weak D call: TRBD1 (6 bases). V lost 5 bases and J lost 6, with 13 bases in between. CDR3 length equals 14 residues. The CDR3 bases are TGTGCCAGCAGTCCCGGGACAACCTATGAAAAACTGTTTTTT. Protein sequence: CASSPGTTYEKLFF.

In its sample, this clonotype was seen many times. The genes are TRBV25-1 and TRBJ2-1, with 8 bases matching TRBD2. The CDR3 loop spans 15 amino acids. Germline CDR1 is MGHDK and CDR2 is SYGVNS. Trimming at V came to 2 bases and at J to 7 bases, leaving 7 bases not matched to a gene. CDR3 amino acids: CASSEILADTNEQFF. The CDR3 DNA follows: TGTGCCAGCAGTGAAATACTAGCGGATACTAATGAGCAGTTCTTC.

This clonotype was picked up a small number of times. The chain links TRBV10-3 to TRBJ2-5; no reliable D call. The germline V and J ends were trimmed by 3 bases and 0 bases, with 8 bases remaining between them. The CDR3 is made up of 14 amino acids. Germline lookup yields CDR1 ENHRY and CDR2 SYGVKD. The CDR3 region has the DNA TGTGCCATCAGTGAAGGAGCGTACCAAGAGACCCAGTACTTC. Its protein is CAISEGAYQETQYF.

The J gene is TRBJ2-2, the V gene TRBV6-5, with 7 bases identical to TRBD2. V gave up 7 bases and J gave up 7 bases; unmatched junction bases: 6. In germline, CDR1 is MNHEY, CDR2 SVGAGI. The CDR3 runs 13 residues. The CDR3 loop is CASTSGGSGELFF. CDR3 bases: TGTGCCAGCACTAGCGGAGGGAGCGGGGAGCTGTTTTTT.

This clonotype has a count of ten or more. The chain combines TRBV29-1 with TRBJ2-7; weak D call: TRBD2 (6 bases). CDR1 is SQVTM and CDR2 is ANQGSEA in the germline V gene. Trimming left V 1 base short and J 2 bases short, with 9 bases between. The CDR3 extends over 13 amino acids. The CDR3 here is CSVEGGVPYEQYF. DNA of the CDR3: TGCAGCGTTGAAGGCGGGGTGCCCTACGAGCAGTACTTC.

The sample holds many counts of this clonotype. J is TRBJ2-1 and V is TRBV20-1; the D is unclear. Trimming removed 4 bases from V and 5 bases from J, with 3 bases in between. The CDR3 has 10 residues. Germline V gene data show CDR1 as DFQATT and CDR2 as SNEGSKA (reference sequence). The CDR3 sequence is CSAKNNEQFF. In nucleotides, the CDR3 is TGCAGTGCTAAAAACAATGAGCAGTTCTTC.

V usage is TRBV12-3 or TRBV12-4 and J usage is TRBJ1-2; D not certain. This CDR3 has 14 amino acids. Trimming took 1 base from V and 5 from J, leaving 11 bases between them. This chain's CDR3 is CASSLEADFYGYTF. The CDR3 DNA reads TGTGCCAGCAGTTTAGAAGCGGATTTTTATGGCTACACCTTC.

The table lists this clonotype with many counts. The chain couples TRBV20-1 to TRBJ2-4; 8 nucleotides align to TRBD2. Germline CDR1 and CDR2: DFQATT and SNEGSKA (reference sequence). The ends lost 4 bases at V and 5 bases at J; junction bases unmatched: 4. This CDR3 is built from 13 residues. In nucleotides, the CDR3 is TGCAGTGCTATGTCGGGAGGGCAAAACATTCAGTACTTC. It is translated as CSAMSGGQNIQYF.